This T cell receptor beta chain came from a study of T cell responses to AZD1222 COVID-19 vaccine. TCRdb's copy holds only in-frame clones and misses some; the assay was immunoSEQ multiplex PCR. Altogether approximately 160,000 clones are present, 85% to 95% being singletons, with the ten largest covering over 0.8%. Per germline, CDR1 SGDLS and CDR2 YYNGEE. This CDR3 is built from 17 residues. The V end lost 3 bases, the J end lost 1 base, and 17 bases lay between the germline ends. This receptor was obtained from an adult in good health. The chain uses TRBV9 and TRBJ2-1, with D possibly matching TRBD1 (6 bases). Material: peripheral blood, obtained on day 0 of AZD1222 vaccination. CDR3 amino acids: CASSARVLGASYNEQFF. In DNA form, the CDR3 reads TGTGCCAGCAGCGCCCGAGTTTTGGGGGCGTCCTACAATGAGCAGTTCTTC.